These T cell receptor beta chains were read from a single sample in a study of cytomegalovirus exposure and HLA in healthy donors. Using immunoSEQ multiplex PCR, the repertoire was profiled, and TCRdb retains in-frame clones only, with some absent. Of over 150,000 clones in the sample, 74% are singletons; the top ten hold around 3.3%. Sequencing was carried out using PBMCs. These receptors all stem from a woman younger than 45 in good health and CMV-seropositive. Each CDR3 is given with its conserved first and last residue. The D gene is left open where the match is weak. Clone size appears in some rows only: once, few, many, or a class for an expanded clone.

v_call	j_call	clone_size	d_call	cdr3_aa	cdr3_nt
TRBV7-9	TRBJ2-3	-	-	CASSPARQKAVDTQYF	TGTGCCAGCAGCCCCGCCCGACAGAAAGCCGTAGATACGCAGTATTTT
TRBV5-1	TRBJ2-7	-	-	CASPFSTGRYEQYF	TGCGCCAGCCCCTTCTCGACAGGGAGGTACGAGCAGTACTTC
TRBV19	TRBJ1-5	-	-	CASRQGLQPQHF	TGTGCCAGTAGACAGGGCCTTCAGCCCCAGCATTTT
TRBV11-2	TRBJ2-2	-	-	CASSPWRAGELFF	TGTGCCAGCAGCCCCTGGAGGGCTGGGGAGCTGTTTTTT
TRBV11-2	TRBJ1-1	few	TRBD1	CASSAWTGVRTEAFF	TGTGCCAGCAGCGCCTGGACAGGGGTAAGAACTGAAGCTTTCTTT
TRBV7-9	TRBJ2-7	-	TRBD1	CASSSTGDEQYF	TGTGCCAGCAGCTCAACAGGGGACGAGCAGTACTTC
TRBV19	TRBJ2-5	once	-	CASSIDLGAQEGQYF	TGTGCCAGTAGTATAGATCTAGGAGCCCAAGAGGGCCAGTACTTC
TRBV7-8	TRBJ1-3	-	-	CASRPEGNTIYF	TGTGCCAGCCGCCCGGAGGGAAACACCATATATTTT
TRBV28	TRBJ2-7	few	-	CASSSLRGEQYF	TGTGCCAGCAGTTCACTTAGGGGCGAGCAGTACTTC
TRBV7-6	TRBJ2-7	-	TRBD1	CASSGYDRGTFYEQYF	TGTGCCAGCAGCGGATATGACAGGGGGACGTTCTACGAGCAGTACTTC
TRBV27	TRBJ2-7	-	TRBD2	CASSLSKAGGPLEQYF	TGTGCCAGCAGCTTATCGAAAGCGGGAGGGCCCCTCGAGCAGTACTTC
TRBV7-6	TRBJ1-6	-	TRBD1	CASSLAGQGNSPLHF	TGTGCCAGCAGCTTAGCGGGACAGGGGAATTCACCCCTCCACTTT
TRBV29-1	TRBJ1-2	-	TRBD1	CSVENVDRGLDGYTF	TGCAGCGTTGAGAATGTGGACAGGGGTTTGGATGGCTACACCTTC
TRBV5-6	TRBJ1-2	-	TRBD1	CASSSLPGQLNYGYTF	TGTGCCAGCAGCTCCCTACCGGGACAGCTTAACTATGGCTACACCTTC
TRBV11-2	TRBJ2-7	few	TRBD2	CASSLALGLAAYEQYF	TGTGCCAGCAGCTTAGCCCTGGGACTAGCGGCCTACGAGCAGTACTTC
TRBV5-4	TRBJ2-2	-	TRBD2	CASSPSSGVGTGELFF	TGTGCCAGCAGCCCCTCCAGCGGGGTGGGCACCGGGGAGCTGTTTTTT
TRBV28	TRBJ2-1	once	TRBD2	CASSSPAGGPEEQFF	TGTGCCAGCAGTTCCCCAGCGGGAGGGCCGGAGGAGCAGTTCTTC